This TCR beta chain was identified during a study of graft-versus-host responses after intestinal transplantation. The wider study: Anti-thymocyte globulin served as induction for all recipients, who then took tacrolimus and steroids for about three years.

To note about this clone: Its antigen is undetermined.

V lost 4 bases, J lost 0 bases, and 8 bases lay in between. From germline, CDR1 is MGHDK and CDR2 SYGVNS. This CDR3 is 14 amino acids long. Libraries were prepared by immunoSEQ multiplex PCR; TCRdb keeps only in-frame clonotypes and omits some of them. The data hold 130,000 or so clones, with roughly 91% observed a single time. The source material was unstimulated CD4+ T cells sorted from spleen or lymph node cells, sampled before intestinal transplant. The clonotype comes from a human donor who received an intestinal transplant. V is TRBV25-1 and J is TRBJ2-3; no reliable D call. The CDR3 reads CASSGFLSTDTQYF. CDR3 sequence (DNA): TGTGCCAGCAGTGGATTCCTAAGCACAGATACGCAGTATTTT.